Below are 16 T cell receptor beta chains sequenced from a single sample in a study of shared clonotypes between healthy human individuals. The repertoire was sequenced with immunoSEQ multiplex PCR; TCRdb's copy has only in-frame clones and lacks some. The sample yields about 490,000 clones, approximately 78% seen once. Sequencing was done on a sample of PBMCs. The receptor source for this set is a woman in her thirties or forties in good health. Some clones in this sample may be carry-over from other donors' samples.

The V call is TRBV6-4, the J call TRBJ2-1; the D is unclear. V shed 0 bases and J shed 10 bases, with 10 bases lying between them. Germline-derived CDR1 and CDR2 are MRHNA and SNTAGT. This CDR3 region has 13 residues. CDR3 DNA: TGTGCCAGCAGTGACTCGGCTAACCACGAGCAGTTCTTC. This encodes CASSDSANHEQFF.

The rearrangement links TRBV5-1 to TRBJ2-2; 10 nucleotides line up with TRBD1. Losses at the gene ends were 0 bases for V and 3 bases for J; bases not matched to a gene: 2. This CDR3 region has 16 residues. Germline values: CDR1 SGHRS, CDR2 YFSETQ. CDR3 in DNA: TGCGCCAGCAGCTTGGGAGGGACAGGGGACACCGGGGAGCTGTTTTTT. Its protein product is CASSLGGTGDTGELFF.

The chain carries TRBV7-2 and TRBJ2-3; no clear D gene. The CDR3 length is 17 residues. V gave up 5 bases and J gave up 1 base, with 19 bases separating them. The germline CDR1 and CDR2 sequences are SGHTA and FQGNSA. DNA of the CDR3: TGTGCCAGCAGCCGACCCCTCGCCGGGCACGGCACAGATACGCAGTATTTT. Protein product: CASSRPLAGHGTDTQYF. The complete variable domain, with remaining parts taken from reference TRBV7-2 and TRBJ2-3, reads GAGVSQSPSNKVTEKGKDVELRCDPISGHTALYWYRQSLGQGLEFLIYFQGNSAPDKSGLPSDRFSAERTGGSVSTLTIQRTQQEDSAVYLCASSRPLAGHGTDTQYFGPGTRLTVL.

V and J are TRBV15 and TRBJ1-4; the match to TRBD1 covers 9 bases. This CDR3 region has 14 residues. The V and J ends lost 4 bases and 7 bases, in that order; junction bases with no gene match: 4. Germline assignment: CDR1 LNHNV and CDR2 YYDKDF (reference sequence). For the CDR3, the DNA is TGTGCCACCAGCATAGACAGGGGGGCTGAAAAACTGTTTTTT. Amino acids: CATSIDRGAEKLFF.

The V gene is TRBV6-5, the J gene TRBJ1-4; D may be TRBD1 (5 bases). V shed 5 bases and J shed 4 bases, with 14 bases lying between them. CDR1 MNHEY and CDR2 SVGAGI come from the germline V gene. The CDR3 length is 15 residues. Here the CDR3 reads CASSPSGGGNEKLFF. The CDR3 DNA follows: TGTGCCAGCAGTCCCTCGGGGGGTGGTAATGAAAAACTGTTTTTT.

The chain carries TRBV2 and TRBJ1-6; the D is unclear. The germline CDR1 and CDR2 sequences are SNHLY and FYNNEI. CDR3 size: 15 residues. V was pared by 6 bases and J by 0 bases, with 9 bases between. The CDR3 is CASRTRSSYNSPLHF. DNA of the CDR3: TGTGCCAGCAGGACGAGGAGCTCCTATAATTCACCCCTCCACTTT.

In this sample, this clone turned up a few times. The chain uses TRBV5-1 and TRBJ2-5, with 10 bases that match TRBD2. The germline V gene has CDR1 SGHRS and CDR2 YFSETQ. After removal of 0 bases from V and 2 bases from J, the junction contained 1 base not matched to a gene. The CDR3 extends over 15 amino acids. The CDR3 spells CASSLGTSGQETQYF. The DNA of the CDR3 is TGCGCCAGCAGCTTGGGGACTAGCGGACAAGAGACCCAGTACTTC.

The CDR3 reads CASSLVGTGGYNEQFF. The CDR3 DNA reads as TGTGCCAGCAGCTTGGTGGGGACAGGGGGGTACAATGAGCAGTTCTTC. This sequence joins TRBV5-4 and TRBJ2-1; 11 nucleotides line up with TRBD1. The V and J ends lost 0 bases and 4 bases, in that order; junction bases with no gene match: 3. This CDR3 has 16 residues. The germline CDR1 and CDR2 sequences are SGHNT and YYREEE (reference sequence).

The chain employs TRBV9 and TRBJ2-3, with a tentative D call TRBD2 (6 bases). Germline values: CDR1 SGDLS, CDR2 YYNGEE. The CDR3 length is 16 residues. The V gene lost 0 bases and the J gene lost 3 bases, with 14 bases spanning the gap. The CDR3 DNA sequence: TGTGCCAGCAGCGTAGCTACTCGCGGGAATACAGATACGCAGTATTTT. It encodes CASSVATRGNTDTQYF.

The chain links TRBV6-1 to TRBJ1-4; a weak D match, TRBD1 (5 bases). Per germline, CDR1 MNHNS and CDR2 SASEGT. V lost 5 bases and J lost 7, with 17 bases in between. The CDR3 spans 15 residues. The CDR3 protein is CASSRTRGFGEKLFF. CDR3 bases: TGTGCCAGCAGTCGAACGCGGGGCTTTGGTGAAAAACTGTTTTTT.

This clone was found a few times. The CDR3 region is CASSPYGGKANNEQFF. In nucleotides, the CDR3 is TGTGCCAGCAGCCCCTATGGCGGGAAGGCCAACAATGAGCAGTTCTTC. V and J are TRBV11-2 and TRBJ2-1; possible D gene TRBD2, 6 bases. The V end was cut by 5 bases, the J end by 5 bases, with 19 bases between. The germline V gene has CDR1 SGHAT and CDR2 FQNNGV. The CDR3 extends over 16 amino acids.

The V gene is TRBV2, the J gene TRBJ2-3; tentatively, D is TRBD2 (5 bases). The CDR3 covers 15 residues. From germline, CDR1 is SNHLY and CDR2 FYNNEI. Trimming stripped 8 bases from V and 0 bases from J, with 15 bases between. In DNA form, the CDR3 reads TGTGCCAGCTTAACTAGGCGAGGCAGCACAGATACGCAGTATTTT. Translation gives CASLTRRGSTDTQYF.

On this clone itself: A much larger clone lies a single base off, so this may be a read error. The sample contains more than one DNA sequence encoding this CDR3. The V and J genes are TRBV5-1 and TRBJ1-1; D is ambiguous. This CDR3 is 12 amino acids long. V lost 1 base to trimming and J lost 5 bases, with 6 bases between them. CDR1 SGHRS and CDR2 YFSETQ come from the germline V gene. The DNA for the CDR3 is TGCGCCAGCAGCTTGCCGGGTACTGAAGCTTTCTTT. Translated: CASSLPGTEAFF.

With regard to this clone: One base away lies a much larger clone, so this may be a sequencing read error. The rearrangement links TRBV28 to TRBJ2-5; unclear D gene. This CDR3 has 16 residues. Germline V gives CDR1 MDHEN, CDR2 SYDVKM. The CDR3 nucleotides are TGTGCCTGCAGTTCCCCAGGTGACATTTCTGGGGAGACCCAGTACTTC. Translation gives CACSSPGDISGETQYF.

The rearrangement joins TRBV7-8 to TRBJ2-3, with D perhaps TRBD1 or TRBD2 (5 bases each). This CDR3 has 16 amino acids. Trimming left V 2 bases short and J 0 bases short, with 12 bases between. Germline V CDR1 and CDR2: SGHVS, FQNEAQ. DNA of the CDR3: TGTGCCAGCAGCTTAAGTGGGGGTGCTAGCACAGATACGCAGTATTTT. This gives the protein CASSLSGGASTDTQYF.

This clone was detected once. Sequence at one end of the junction differs from germline and may be a read error. This chain links TRBV7-7 with TRBJ2-5; the match to TRBD2 covers 10 bases. CDR1 and CDR2 (germline): SSHAT, FNYEAQ (reference sequence). The CDR3 is 16 residues long. The DNA of the CDR3 is TGTGCTAGCAGCACCGGAGCGGGAGGGCCGGGGGAGACCCAGTACTTC. Amino acids: CASSTGAGGPGETQYF.